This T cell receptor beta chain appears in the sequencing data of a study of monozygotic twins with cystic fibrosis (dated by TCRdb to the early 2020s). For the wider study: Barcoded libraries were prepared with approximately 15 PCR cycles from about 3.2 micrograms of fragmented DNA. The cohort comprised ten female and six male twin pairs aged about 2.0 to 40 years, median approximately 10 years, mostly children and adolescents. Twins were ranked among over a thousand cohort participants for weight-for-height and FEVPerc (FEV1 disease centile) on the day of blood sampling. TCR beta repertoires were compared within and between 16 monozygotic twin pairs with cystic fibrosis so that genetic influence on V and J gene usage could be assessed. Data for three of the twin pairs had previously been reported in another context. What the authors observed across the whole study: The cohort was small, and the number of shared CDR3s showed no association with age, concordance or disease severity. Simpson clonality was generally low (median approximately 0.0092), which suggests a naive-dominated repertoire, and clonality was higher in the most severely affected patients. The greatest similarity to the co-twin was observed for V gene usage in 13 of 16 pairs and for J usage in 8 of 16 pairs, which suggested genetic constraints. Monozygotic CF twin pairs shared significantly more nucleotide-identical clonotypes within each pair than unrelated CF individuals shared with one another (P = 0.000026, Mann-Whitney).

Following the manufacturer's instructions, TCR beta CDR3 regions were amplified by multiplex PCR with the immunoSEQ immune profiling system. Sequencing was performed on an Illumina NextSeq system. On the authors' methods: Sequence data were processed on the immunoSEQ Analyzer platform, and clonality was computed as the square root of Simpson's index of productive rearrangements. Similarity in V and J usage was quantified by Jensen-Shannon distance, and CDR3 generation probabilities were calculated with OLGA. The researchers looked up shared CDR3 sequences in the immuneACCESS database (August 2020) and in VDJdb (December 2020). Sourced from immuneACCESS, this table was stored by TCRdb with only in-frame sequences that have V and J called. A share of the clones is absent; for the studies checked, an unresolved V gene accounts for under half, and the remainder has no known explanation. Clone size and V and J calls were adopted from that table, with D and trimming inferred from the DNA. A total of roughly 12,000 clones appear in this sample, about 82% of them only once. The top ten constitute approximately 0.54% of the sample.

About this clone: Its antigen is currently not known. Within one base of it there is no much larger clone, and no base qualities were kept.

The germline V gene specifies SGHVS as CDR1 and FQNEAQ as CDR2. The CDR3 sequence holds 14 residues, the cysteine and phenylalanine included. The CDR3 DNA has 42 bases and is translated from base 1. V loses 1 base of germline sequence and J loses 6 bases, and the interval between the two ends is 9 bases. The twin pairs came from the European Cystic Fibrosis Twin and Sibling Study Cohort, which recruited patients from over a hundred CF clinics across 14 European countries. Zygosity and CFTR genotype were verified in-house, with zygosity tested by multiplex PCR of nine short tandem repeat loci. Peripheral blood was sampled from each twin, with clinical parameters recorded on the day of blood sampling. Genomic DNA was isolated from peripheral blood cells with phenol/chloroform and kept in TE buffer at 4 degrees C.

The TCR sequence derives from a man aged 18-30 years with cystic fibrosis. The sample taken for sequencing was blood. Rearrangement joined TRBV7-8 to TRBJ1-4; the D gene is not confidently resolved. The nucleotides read TGTGCCAGCAGCTTAGAGGACCGCGATGAAAAACTGTTTTTT. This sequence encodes CASSLEDRDEKLFF.